The clone carrying this T cell receptor (beta chain) turned up a few times. The antigen remains undetermined. The method was immunoSEQ multiplex PCR; TCRdb's version includes in-frame clones alone and lacks a portion of them. The data show tens of thousands of clones, around 93% seen once. The sample belongs to a study of T cells in localized non-small cell lung cancer. Study-wide points: Those with higher blood T cell density had longer overall survival. Investigators sequenced only a single tumor region, leaving heterogeneity possible. The highest T cell clonality was in uninvolved adjacent lung, above tumor.

Looked up from germline, CDR1 is ENHRY and CDR2 is SYGVKD. The CDR3 is 14 amino acids. The V end was cut by 10 bases, the J end by 7 bases, with 20 bases between. This sequence originates from a female donor over 55 with stage I lung adenocarcinoma. Here the sequenced sample was peripheral blood, taken before any cancer treatment. The gene calls are TRBV10-3 and TRBJ2-1; a weak D match, TRBD1 (5 bases). CDR3 sequence (DNA): TGTGCCACCCACGCTGACAGCAGTGCTAATGAGCAGTTCTTC. Translating gives CATHADSSANEQFF.